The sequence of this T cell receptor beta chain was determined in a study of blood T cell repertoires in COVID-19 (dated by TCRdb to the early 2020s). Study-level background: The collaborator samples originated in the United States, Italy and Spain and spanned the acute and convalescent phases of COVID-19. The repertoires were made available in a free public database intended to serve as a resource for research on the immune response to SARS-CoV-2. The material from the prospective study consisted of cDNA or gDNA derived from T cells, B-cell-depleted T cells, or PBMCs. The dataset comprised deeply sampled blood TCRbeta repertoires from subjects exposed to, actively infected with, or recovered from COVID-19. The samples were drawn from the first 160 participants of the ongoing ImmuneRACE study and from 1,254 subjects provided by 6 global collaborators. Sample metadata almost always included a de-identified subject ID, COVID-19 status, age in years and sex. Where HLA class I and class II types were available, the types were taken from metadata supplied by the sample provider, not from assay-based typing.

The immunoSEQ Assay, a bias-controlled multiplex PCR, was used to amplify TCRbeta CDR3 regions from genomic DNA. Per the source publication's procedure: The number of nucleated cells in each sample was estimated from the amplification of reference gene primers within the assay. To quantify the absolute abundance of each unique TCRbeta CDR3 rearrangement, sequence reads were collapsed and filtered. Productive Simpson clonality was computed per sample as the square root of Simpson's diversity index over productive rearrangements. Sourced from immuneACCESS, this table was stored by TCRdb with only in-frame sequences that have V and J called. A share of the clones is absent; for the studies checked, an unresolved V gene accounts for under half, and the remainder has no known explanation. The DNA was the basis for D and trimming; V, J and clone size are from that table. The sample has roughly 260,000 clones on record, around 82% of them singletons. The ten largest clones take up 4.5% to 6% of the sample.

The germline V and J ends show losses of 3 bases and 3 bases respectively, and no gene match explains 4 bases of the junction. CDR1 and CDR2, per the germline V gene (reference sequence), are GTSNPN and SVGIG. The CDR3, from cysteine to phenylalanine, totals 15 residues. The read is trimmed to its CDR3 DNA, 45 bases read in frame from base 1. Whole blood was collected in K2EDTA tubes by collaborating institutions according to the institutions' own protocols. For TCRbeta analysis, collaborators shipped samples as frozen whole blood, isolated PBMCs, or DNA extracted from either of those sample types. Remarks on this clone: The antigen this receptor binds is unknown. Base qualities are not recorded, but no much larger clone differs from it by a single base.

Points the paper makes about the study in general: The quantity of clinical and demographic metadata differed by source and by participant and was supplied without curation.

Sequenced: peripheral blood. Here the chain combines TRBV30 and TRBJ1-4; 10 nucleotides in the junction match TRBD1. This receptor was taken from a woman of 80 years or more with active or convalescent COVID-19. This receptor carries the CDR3 CAWRGQGIANEKLFF. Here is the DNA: TGTGCCTGGAGGGGACAGGGGATAGCTAATGAAAAACTGTTTTTT.